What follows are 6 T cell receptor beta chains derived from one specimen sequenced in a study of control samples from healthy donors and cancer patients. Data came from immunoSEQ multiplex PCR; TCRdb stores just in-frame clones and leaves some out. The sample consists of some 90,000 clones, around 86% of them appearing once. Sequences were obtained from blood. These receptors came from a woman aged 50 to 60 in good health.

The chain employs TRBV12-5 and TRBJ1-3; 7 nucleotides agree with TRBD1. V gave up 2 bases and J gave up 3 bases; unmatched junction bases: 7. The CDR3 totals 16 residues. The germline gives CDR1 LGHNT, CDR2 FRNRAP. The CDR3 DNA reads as TGTGCTAGTGGTTTGACTTCAGGGGGGGGTGGAAACACCATATATTTT. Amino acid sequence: CASGLTSGGGGNTIYF.

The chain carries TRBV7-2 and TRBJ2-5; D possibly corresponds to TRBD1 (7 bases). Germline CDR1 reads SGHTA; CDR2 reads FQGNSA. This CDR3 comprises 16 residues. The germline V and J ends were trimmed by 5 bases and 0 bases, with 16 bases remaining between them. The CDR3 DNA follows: TGTGCCAGCAGCGCCAGGGGGGCCCTAAACCAAGAGACCCAGTACTTC. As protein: CASSARGALNQETQYF.

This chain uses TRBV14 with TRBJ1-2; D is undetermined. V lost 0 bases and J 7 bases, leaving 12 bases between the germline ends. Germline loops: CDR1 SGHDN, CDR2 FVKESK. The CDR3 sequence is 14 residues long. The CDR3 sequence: CASSQEGGVGGYTF. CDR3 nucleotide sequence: TGTGCCAGCAGCCAAGAAGGTGGAGTGGGTGGCTACACCTTC.

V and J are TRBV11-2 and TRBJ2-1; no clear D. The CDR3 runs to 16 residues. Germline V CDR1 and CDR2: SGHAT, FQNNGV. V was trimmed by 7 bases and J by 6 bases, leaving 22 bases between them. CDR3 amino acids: CASTSSSPRVLNEQFF. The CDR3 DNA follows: TGTGCCAGCACCTCGAGCTCCCCAAGGGTTCTCAATGAGCAGTTCTTC.

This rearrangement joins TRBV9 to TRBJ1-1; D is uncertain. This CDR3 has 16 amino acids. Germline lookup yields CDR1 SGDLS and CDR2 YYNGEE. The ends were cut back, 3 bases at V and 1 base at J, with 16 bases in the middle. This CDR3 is CASSARVGRENTEAFF. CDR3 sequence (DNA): TGTGCCAGCAGCGCCCGAGTCGGTCGTGAGAACACTGAAGCTTTCTTT.

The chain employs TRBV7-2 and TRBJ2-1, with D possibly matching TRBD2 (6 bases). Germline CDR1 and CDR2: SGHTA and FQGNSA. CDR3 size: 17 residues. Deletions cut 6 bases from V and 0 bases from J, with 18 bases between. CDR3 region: CASRPPLGGGSYNEQFF. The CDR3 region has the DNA TGTGCCAGCAGGCCTCCCCTGGGGGGTGGCTCCTACAATGAGCAGTTCTTC.